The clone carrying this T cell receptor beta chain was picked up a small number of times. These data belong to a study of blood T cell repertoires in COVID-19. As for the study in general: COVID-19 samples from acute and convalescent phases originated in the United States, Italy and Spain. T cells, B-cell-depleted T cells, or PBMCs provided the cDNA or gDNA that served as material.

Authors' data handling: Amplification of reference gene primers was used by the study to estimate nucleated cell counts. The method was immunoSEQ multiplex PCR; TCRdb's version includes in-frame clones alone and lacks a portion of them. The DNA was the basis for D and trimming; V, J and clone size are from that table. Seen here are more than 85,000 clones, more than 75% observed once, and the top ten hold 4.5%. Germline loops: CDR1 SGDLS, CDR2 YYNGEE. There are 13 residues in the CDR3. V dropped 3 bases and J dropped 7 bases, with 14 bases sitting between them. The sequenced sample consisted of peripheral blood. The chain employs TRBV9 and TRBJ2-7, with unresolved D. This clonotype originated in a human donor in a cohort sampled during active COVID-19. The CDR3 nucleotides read TGTGCCAGCAGCGCGACCCCGCGGAGTGAGCAGTACTTC. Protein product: CASSATPRSEQYF.